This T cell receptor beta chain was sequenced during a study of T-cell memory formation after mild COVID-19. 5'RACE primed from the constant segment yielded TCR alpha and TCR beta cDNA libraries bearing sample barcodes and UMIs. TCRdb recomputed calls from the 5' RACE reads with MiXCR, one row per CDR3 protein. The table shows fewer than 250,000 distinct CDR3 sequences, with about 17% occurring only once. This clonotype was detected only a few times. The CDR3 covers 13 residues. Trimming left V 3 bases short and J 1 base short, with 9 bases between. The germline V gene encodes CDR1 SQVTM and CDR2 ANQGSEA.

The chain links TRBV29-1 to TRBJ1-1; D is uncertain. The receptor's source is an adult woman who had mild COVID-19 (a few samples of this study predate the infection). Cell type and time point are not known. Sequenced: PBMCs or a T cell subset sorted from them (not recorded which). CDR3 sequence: CSVERHTNTEAFF. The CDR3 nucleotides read TGCAGCGTTGAGAGACACACGAACACTGAAGCTTTCTTT.